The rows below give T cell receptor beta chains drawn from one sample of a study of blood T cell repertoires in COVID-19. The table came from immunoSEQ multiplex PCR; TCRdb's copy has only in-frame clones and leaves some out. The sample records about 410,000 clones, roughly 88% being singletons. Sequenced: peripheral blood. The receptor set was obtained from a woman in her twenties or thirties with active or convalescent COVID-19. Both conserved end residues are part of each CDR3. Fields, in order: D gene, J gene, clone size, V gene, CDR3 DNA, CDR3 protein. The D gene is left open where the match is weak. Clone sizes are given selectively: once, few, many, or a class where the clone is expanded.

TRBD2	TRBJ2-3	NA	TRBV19	TGTGCCAGTAGTTACGGGGGGGCGTCTGATACGCAGTATTTT	CASSYGGASDTQYF
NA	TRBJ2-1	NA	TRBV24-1	TGTGCCACCAGTGATTCAAAGTTCAGGACTTTCAATGAGCAGTTCTTC	CATSDSKFRTFNEQFF
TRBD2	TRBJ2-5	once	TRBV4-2	TGTGCCAGCAGCCAAGGTGGGGGGGGTACGGAGACCCAGTACTTC	CASSQGGGGTETQYF
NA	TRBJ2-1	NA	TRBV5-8	TGTGCCAGCAGCCTTAATGAGCAGTTCTTC	CASSLNEQFF
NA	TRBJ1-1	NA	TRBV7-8	TGTGCCAGCAGCTCCGGGGGGAGCACTGAAGCTTTCTTT	CASSSGGSTEAFF
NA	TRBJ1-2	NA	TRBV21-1	TGTGCCACCCCCGGACAGGCCTATGGCTACACCTTC	CATPGQAYGYTF
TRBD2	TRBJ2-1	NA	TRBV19	TGTGCCAGTAGTATGGGGGGGTTCGACAATGAGCAGTTCTTC	CASSMGGFDNEQFF
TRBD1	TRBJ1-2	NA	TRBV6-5	TGTGCCAGCAGTTACTCGACCGGGACAGGGGGCGCTGGGGTCTTC	CASSYSTGTGGAGVF
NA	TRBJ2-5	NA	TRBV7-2	TGTGCCAGCAGCTTCGCAGGGCAGGAGACCCAGTACTTC	CASSFAGQETQYF
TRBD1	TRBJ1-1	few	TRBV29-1	TGCAGCGCGACGGGACAGATGAACACTGAAGCTTTCTTT	CSATGQMNTEAFF
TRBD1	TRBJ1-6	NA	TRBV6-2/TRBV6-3	TGTGCCAGCAGTTACCTCCGGGACAGGGGAAATTCACCCCTCCACTTT	CASSYLRDRGNSPLHF
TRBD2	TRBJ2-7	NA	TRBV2	TGTGCCAGCACCCCGGCGGGGGGCGAGCAGTACTTC	CASTPAGGEQYF
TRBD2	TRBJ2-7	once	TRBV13	TGTGCCAGCAGCTTCGGGACTAGCGGGAGCCGATCCTACGAGCAGTACTTC	CASSFGTSGSRSYEQYF
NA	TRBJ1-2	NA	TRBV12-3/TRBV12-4	TGTGCCAGCAGTTTTCAGGGACTCTATGGCTACACCTTC	CASSFQGLYGYTF
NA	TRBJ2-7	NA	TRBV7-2	TGTGCCAGCAGCTACCCGTCCGCTATGGGCGGGGGCCTCTACGAGCAGTACTTC	CASSYPSAMGGGLYEQYF
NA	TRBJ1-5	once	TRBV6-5	TGTGCCAGCAGCCGAACAGGGTCCGGCAATCAGCCCCAGCATTTT	CASSRTGSGNQPQHF
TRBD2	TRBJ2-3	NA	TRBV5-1	TGCGCCAGCAACTTTGGATTAGCGGGGGGGCCCGACCTTGGCACAGATACGCAGTATTTT	CASNFGLAGGPDLGTDTQYF
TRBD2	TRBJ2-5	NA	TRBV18	TGTGCCAGCTCACCAACTAGCGGAGGGGGAGAGACCCAGTACTTC	CASSPTSGGGETQYF
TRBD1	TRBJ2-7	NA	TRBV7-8	TGTGCCAGCAGCCACGGGACAGGGGCCTACGAGCAGTACTTC	CASSHGTGAYEQYF
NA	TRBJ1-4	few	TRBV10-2	TGCGCCAGCAGTGAGACGTTAGCAACTAATGAAAAACTGTTTTTT	CASSETLATNEKLFF
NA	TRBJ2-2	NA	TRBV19	TGTGCCAGTAGTATAGACCGGAGGACCGGGGAGCTGTTTTTT	CASSIDRRTGELFF
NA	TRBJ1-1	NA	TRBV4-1	TGCGCCAGCAGCCAAGGGCTGTTACAGGCGAACACTGAAGCTTTCTTT	CASSQGLLQANTEAFF
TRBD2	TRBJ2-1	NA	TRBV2	TGTGCCAGCAGTGGGTCGGTTTTACTAGCGGGAAGGAATGAGCAGTTCTTC	CASSGSVLLAGRNEQFF
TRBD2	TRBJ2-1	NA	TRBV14	TGTGCCAGCAGCCTGGGACTAGCGGGGTCGGTTGAGCAGTTCTTC	CASSLGLAGSVEQFF
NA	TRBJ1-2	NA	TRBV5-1	TGCGCCAGCAGCTTCGCGGGAGGATTCAACTATGGCTACACCTTC	CASSFAGGFNYGYTF
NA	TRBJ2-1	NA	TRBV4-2	TGTGCCAGCAGCCGGTCAGACTTGAACAATGAGCAGTTCTTC	CASSRSDLNNEQFF
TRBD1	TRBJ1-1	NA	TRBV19	TGTGCCAGTTACCGGGACAGGGTTTCTTTCTTT	CASYRDRVSFF
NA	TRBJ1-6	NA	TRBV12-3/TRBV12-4	TGTGCCAGCAGCCTCGCCACTCATTCACCCCTCCACTTT	CASSLATHSPLHF
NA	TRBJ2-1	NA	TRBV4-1	TGCGCCAGCAGCCGGCCCCTCATCGGAGTAGTGCTGACTGAGCAGTTCTTC	CASSRPLIGVVLTEQFF
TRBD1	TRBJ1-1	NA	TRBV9	TGTGCCAGCAGCCCACCGACAGGGGAGTATACTGAAGCTTTCTTT	CASSPPTGEYTEAFF
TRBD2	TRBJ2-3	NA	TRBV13	TGTGCCAGCCTAGCGGGGGGGCCAGGCACAGATACGCAGTATTTT	CASLAGGPGTDTQYF
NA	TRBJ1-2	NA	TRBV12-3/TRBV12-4	TGTGCCAGCAGCCGGGAATCGCATGGCTACACCTTC	CASSRESHGYTF
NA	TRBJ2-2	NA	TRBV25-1	TGTGCCAGCAGTGAATCCCGTGGGGCCGACACCGGGGAGCTGTTTTTT	CASSESRGADTGELFF
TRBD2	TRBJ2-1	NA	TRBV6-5	TGTGCCAGCAGAAGTAGCGGGGCCTACAATGAGCAGTTCTTC	CASRSSGAYNEQFF
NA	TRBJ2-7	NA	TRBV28	TGTGCCAGCATTCCCGTGGGGGGGCAGGAGGCCTACGAGCAGTACTTC	CASIPVGGQEAYEQYF
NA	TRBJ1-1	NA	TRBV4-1	TGCGCCAGCAGCCAAGAGCCGAGTCTTGCGAACACTGAAGCTTTCTTT	CASSQEPSLANTEAFF
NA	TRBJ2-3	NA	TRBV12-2	TGTGCAAGTCGCCTTATCAGGGGCTGGACAGGGGGCGCGGATACGCAGTATTTT	CASRLIRGWTGGADTQYF
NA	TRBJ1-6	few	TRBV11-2	TGTGCCAGCAGCTTAGTTCCCTATTCTTCACCCCTCCACTTT	CASSLVPYSSPLHF
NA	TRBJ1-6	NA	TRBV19	TGTGCCAGCCGCCCTTCAGGGGAACCGAATTCACCCCTCCACTTT	CASRPSGEPNSPLHF
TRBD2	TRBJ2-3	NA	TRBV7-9	TGTGCCAGCAGCCTTAGCGGGTTTAGCACAGATACGCAGTATTTT	CASSLSGFSTDTQYF
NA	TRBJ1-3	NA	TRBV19	TGTGCCAGTAGTACCCCCAGGGGATCCTCTGGAAACACCATATATTTT	CASSTPRGSSGNTIYF
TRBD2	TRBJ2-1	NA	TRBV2	TGTGCCAGCAGGGAGACTAGCCCCCACAATGAGCAGTTCTTC	CASRETSPHNEQFF
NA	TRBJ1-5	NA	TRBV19	TGTGCCAGTAGTATTTTTTTGGGGAGTAGCAATCAGCCCCAGCATTTT	CASSIFLGSSNQPQHF
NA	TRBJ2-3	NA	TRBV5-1	TGCGCCAGCAGCCCCCCCGGGGAAGATACGCAGTATTTT	CASSPPGEDTQYF
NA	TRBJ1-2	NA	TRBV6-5	TGTGCCAGCAGCCTAAAAGGGGGTGGCTACACCTTC	CASSLKGGGYTF
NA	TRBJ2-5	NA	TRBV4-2	TGTGCCAGCAGCCAAGAGGGCCTGAGCACGGGGGAGACCCAGTACTTC	CASSQEGLSTGETQYF
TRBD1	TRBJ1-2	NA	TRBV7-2	TGTGCCAGCAGCTTAGGACAGGGGAGAGGCTACACCTTC	CASSLGQGRGYTF
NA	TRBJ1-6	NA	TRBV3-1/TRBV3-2	TGTGCCAGCAGCCAAGGGCCAACAGGGATTTCACCCCTCCACTTT	CASSQGPTGISPLHF